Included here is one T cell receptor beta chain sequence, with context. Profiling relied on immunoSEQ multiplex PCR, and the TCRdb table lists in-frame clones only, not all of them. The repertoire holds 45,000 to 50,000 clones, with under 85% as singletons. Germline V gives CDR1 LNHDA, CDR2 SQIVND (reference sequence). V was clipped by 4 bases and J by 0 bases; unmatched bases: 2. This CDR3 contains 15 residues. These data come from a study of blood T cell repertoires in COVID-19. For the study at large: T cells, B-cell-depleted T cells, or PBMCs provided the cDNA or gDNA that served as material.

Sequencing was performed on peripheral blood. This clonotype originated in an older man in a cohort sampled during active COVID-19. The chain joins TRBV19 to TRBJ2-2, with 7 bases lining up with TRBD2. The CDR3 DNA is TGTGCCAGTAGTACTAGCGGATCGAACACCGGGGAGCTGTTTTTT. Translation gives CASSTSGSNTGELFF.